This T cell receptor (beta chain) was captured in a study of T cells in Graves' hyperthyroidism and ophthalmopathy. Amplification of TCR beta CDR3 regions used RNA as the template. HTBI primers were the set used in a first-round RT-PCR of the TCR CDR3. A single record per CDR3 protein comes from TCRdb applying MiXCR to the multiplex PCR reads. Of 380,000 or so distinct CDR3 sequences in the sample, approximately 13% were seen once. With 0 bases clipped from V and 2 bases from J, the junction kept 12 bases outside the gene matches. CDR3 length: 20 amino acids. The germline V gene has CDR1 SGHRS and CDR2 YFSETQ.

This clonotype originated in a man aged 25-40 years with Graves' hyperthyroidism that later progressed to Graves' ophthalmopathy. The chain combines TRBV5-1 with TRBJ2-3; 13 bases fit TRBD2. Sequencing was carried out using blood. The CDR3 bases are TGCGCCAGCAGCTTGGAGGGATTAAGGACTAGCGGGGGTTTCACAGATACGCAGTATTTT. As protein: CASSLEGLRTSGGFTDTQYF.